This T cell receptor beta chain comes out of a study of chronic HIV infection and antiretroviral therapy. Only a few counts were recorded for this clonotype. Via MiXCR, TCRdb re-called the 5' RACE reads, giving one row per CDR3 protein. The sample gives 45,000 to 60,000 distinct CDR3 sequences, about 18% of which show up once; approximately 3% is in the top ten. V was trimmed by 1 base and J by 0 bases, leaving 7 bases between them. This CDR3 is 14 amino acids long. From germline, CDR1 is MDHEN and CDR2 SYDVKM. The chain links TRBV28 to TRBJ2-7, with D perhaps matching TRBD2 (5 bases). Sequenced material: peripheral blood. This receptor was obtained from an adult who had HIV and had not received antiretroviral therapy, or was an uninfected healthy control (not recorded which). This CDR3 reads CASSLFGSSYEQYF. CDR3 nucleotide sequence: TGTGCCAGCAGTTTATTTGGGAGCTCCTACGAGCAGTACTTC.